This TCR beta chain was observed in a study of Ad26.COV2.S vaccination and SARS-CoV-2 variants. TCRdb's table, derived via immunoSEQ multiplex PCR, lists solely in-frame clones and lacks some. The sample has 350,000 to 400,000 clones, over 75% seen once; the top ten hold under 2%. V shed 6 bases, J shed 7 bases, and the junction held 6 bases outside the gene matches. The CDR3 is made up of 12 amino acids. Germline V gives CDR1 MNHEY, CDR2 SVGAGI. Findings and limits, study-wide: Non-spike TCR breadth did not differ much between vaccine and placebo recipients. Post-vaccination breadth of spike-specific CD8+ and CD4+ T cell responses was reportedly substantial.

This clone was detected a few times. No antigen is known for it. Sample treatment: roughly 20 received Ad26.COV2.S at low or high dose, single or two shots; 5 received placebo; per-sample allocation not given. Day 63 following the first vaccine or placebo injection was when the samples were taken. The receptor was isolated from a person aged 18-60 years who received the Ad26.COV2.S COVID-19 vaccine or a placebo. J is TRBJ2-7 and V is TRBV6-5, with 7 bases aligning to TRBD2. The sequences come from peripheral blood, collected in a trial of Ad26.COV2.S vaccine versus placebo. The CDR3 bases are TGTGCCAGCAGGAGCGGGACGCGGGAGCAGTACTTC. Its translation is CASRSGTREQYF.